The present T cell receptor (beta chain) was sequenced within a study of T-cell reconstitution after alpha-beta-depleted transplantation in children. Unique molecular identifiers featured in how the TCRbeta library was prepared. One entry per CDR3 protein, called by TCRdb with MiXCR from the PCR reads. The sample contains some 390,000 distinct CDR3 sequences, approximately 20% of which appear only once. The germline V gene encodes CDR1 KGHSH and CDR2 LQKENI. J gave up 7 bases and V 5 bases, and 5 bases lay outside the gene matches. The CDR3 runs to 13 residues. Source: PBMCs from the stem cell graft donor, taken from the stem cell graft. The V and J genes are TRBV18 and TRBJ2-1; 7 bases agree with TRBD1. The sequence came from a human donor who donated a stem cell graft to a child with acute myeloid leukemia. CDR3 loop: CASSLQGLNEQFF. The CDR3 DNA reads TGTGCCAGCTCATTACAGGGGCTAAATGAGCAGTTCTTC.